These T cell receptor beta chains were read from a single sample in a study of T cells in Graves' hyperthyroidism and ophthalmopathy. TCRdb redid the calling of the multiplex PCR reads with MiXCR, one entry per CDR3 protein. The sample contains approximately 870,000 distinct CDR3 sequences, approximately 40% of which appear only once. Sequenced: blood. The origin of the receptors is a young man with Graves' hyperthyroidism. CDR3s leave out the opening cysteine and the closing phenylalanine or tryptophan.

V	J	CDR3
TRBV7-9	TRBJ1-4	ASSWDGGEKLF
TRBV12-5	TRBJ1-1	ASGFTSQNTEAF
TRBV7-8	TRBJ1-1	ASSPGVVSTEAF
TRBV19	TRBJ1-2	ASTTYYGYT
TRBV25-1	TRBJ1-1	ASRVSGQGNTEAF
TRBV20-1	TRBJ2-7	SASSGTGYHEQY
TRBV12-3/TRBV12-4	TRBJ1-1	ASSAPQGQNTEAF
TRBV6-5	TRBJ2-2	ASSYVSAHTGELF
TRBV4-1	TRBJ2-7	ASSQVVSYEQY
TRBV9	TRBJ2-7	ASSVGSGDSCEQY
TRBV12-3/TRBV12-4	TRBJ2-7	ASSYGGVRTTV
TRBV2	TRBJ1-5	ASWYGSNQPQH
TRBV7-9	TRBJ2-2	GGGSGELF
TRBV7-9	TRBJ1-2	ASSSAGTYYGYT
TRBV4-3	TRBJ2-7	ASSQGDSGSYEQY